One sample yielded the 22 T cell receptor beta chains listed below, sequenced in a study of T-cell reconstitution after alpha-beta-depleted transplantation in children. Unique molecular identifiers were incorporated when the TCRbeta library was constructed. TCRdb reprocessed the PCR reads with MiXCR, giving one entry per CDR3 protein. This table has roughly 110,000 distinct CDR3 sequences, approximately 10% appearing once. The sample consisted of PBMCs, taken before TCRalphabeta/CD19-depleted stem cell transplant. The origin of the receptors is a boy aged 2 to 9 with acute lymphoblastic leukemia, due to receive a stem cell transplant.

The chain recombines TRBV3-1 with TRBJ2-1; 11 bases agree with TRBD2. Germline CDR1 and CDR2: LGHDT and YNNKEL (reference sequence). Trimming at V came to 6 bases and at J to 4 bases, leaving 8 bases not matched to a gene. This CDR3 is 16 amino acids long. CDR3: CASSLSTSGKYNEQFF. CDR3 nucleotides: TGTGCCAGCAGTTTGTCGACTAGCGGGAAATACAATGAGCAGTTCTTC.

V and J are TRBV2 and TRBJ2-7; D possibly matches TRBD1 or TRBD2 (5 bases each). The CDR3 contains 14 residues. Per germline, CDR1 SNHLY and CDR2 FYNNEI. The germline V and J ends were trimmed by 8 bases and 7 bases, with 21 bases remaining between them. The CDR3 loop is CASCNPGPPSEQYF. Here the CDR3 DNA reads TGTGCCAGCTGTAACCCGGGACCTCCCTCGGAGCAGTACTTC. The whole variable domain, remainder taken from reference TRBV2 and TRBJ2-7, is EPEVTQTPSHQVTQMGQEVILRCVPISNHLYFYWYRQILGQKVEFLVSFYNNEISEKSEIFDDQFSVERPDGSNFTLKIRSTKLEDSAMYFCASCNPGPPSEQYFGPGTRLTVT.

This clonotype has a handful of counts. The chain combines TRBV6-5 with TRBJ2-7; D is perhaps TRBD2 (7 bases). Germline V gene data show CDR1 as MNHEY and CDR2 as SVGAGI. Trimming took 4 bases from V and 2 from J, leaving 21 bases between them. The CDR3 spans 17 residues. The CDR3 is CASSFPLGGTYPYEQYF. The CDR3 DNA follows: TGTGCCAGCAGTTTCCCGCTCGGGGGGACATACCCCTACGAGCAGTACTTC.

The sample holds a few counts of this clonotype. CDR3 amino acids: CASSLDGGEKLFF. The CDR3 bases are TGTGCCAGCAGCTTAGACGGCGGAGAAAAACTGTTTTTT. The chain carries TRBV7-9 and TRBJ1-4; D remains unclear. V was pared by 1 base and J by 8 bases, with 8 bases between. The CDR3 runs 13 residues. The germline CDR1 and CDR2 sequences are SEHNR and FQNEAQ (reference sequence).

Ten or more counts support this clonotype. The chain links TRBV7-8 to TRBJ2-5; TRBD2 aligns across 11 bases. V gave up 8 bases and J gave up 4 bases; unmatched junction bases: 15. The CDR3 is made up of 17 amino acids. The germline gives CDR1 SGHVS, CDR2 FQNEAQ. DNA of the CDR3: TGTGCCAGCCAATCCAGCTTGGGGCTAGCGGGAGGAGAGACCCAGTACTTC. It translates to CASQSSLGLAGGETQYF.

In its sample, this clonotype was seen a few times. The V and J genes are TRBV10-3 and TRBJ1-1; 7 bases agree with TRBD1. CDR1 is ENHRY, CDR2 SYGVKD, per germline. J was trimmed by 10 bases and V by 3 bases; bases with no gene match: 5. This CDR3 is built from 12 residues. CDR3 nucleotides: TGTGCCATCAGTGAACAGGGGACCCGAGCTTTCTTT. Encoded protein: CAISEQGTRAFF.

The chain has TRBV7-9 and TRBJ2-5; the D is unclear. V was clipped by 5 bases and J by 1 base, with 14 bases between them. Germline V gives CDR1 SEHNR, CDR2 FQNEAQ (reference sequence). The CDR3 contains 15 residues. The CDR3 loop is CASSPPGWTQETQYF. The CDR3 DNA follows: TGTGCCAGCAGCCCCCCCGGGTGGACCCAAGAGACCCAGTACTTC.

This sequence joins TRBV19 and TRBJ1-1; D is unresolved. Trimming cost V 8 bases and J 8 bases, with 9 bases left between them. The germline V gene encodes CDR1 LNHDA and CDR2 SQIVND (reference sequence). The CDR3 has 10 residues. CDR3 DNA: TGTGCCAGTGGTTATACCGAAGCTTTCTTT. Amino acid sequence: CASGYTEAFF.

This sequence joins TRBV5-1 and TRBJ2-1; TRBD2 matches at 8 bases. With 3 bases clipped from V and 7 bases from J, the junction kept 12 bases outside the gene matches. This CDR3 has 16 amino acids. Germline-derived CDR1 and CDR2 are SGHRS and YFSETQ. CDR3 bases: TGCGCCAGCAGCTCCTCGTTGGGACTAGTCGCAAATGAGCAGTTCTTC. It is translated as CASSSSLGLVANEQFF.

The chain employs TRBV14 and TRBJ2-1; the match to TRBD2 covers 9 bases. Germline trimming cut 3 bases from V and 7 bases from J; bases unmatched to any gene: 10. This CDR3 contains 16 residues. Germline V gene data show CDR1 as SGHDN and CDR2 as FVKESK. CDR3 loop: CASSHTDSGGWNEQFF. In DNA, the CDR3 is TGTGCCAGCAGCCACACCGATAGCGGGGGTTGGAATGAGCAGTTCTTC.

The CDR3 loop reads CASSKTGVGEQYF. In DNA form, the CDR3 reads TGTGCCAGCAGCAAAACAGGGGTCGGAGAGCAGTACTTC. V and J are TRBV12-3 or TRBV12-4 and TRBJ2-7; 7 bases match TRBD1. The CDR3 consists of 13 residues. V trimming: 6 bases; J trimming: 7 bases; junction bases outside the gene matches: 9.

This clonotype occurred many times. The chain is built from TRBV25-1 and TRBJ2-3; 9 nucleotides line up with TRBD2. Trimming cost V 10 bases and J 7 bases; bases outside gene matches: 3. The CDR3 runs to 11 residues. Germline assignment: CDR1 MGHDK and CDR2 SYGVNS. Here the CDR3 reads CATGLANTQYF. DNA for the CDR3: TGTGCCACCGGACTAGCGAATACGCAGTATTTT.

This clonotype came up many times. The chain employs TRBV20-1 and TRBJ2-3; 13 bases agree with TRBD2. V lost 6 bases and J lost 7; bases outside the gene matches: 10. CDR3 length: 15 amino acids. The germline V gene encodes CDR1 DFQATT and CDR2 SNEGSKA (reference sequence). As DNA, the CDR3 is TGCAGTGCAACCGGGACTAGCGGGAAGGCGAATACGCAGTATTTT. Its protein is CSATGTSGKANTQYF.

This clonotype was recorded many times. The DNA for the CDR3 is TGTGCCAGCAGCTTGTCGTCGGGGTTCTACGAGCAGTACTTC. Translating it yields CASSLSSGFYEQYF. The chain links TRBV7-2 to TRBJ2-7, with D possibly matching TRBD2 (5 bases). The CDR3 is 14 amino acids. Looked up from germline, CDR1 is SGHTA and CDR2 is FQGNSA. Trimming removed 3 bases at V and 3 bases at J, with 12 bases between. Full variable domain (rest looked up from reference TRBV7-2 and TRBJ2-7): GAGVSQSPSNKVTEKGKDVELRCDPISGHTALYWYRQSLGQGLEFLIYFQGNSAPDKSGLPSDRFSAERTGGSVSTLTIQRTQQEDSAVYLCASSLSSGFYEQYFGPGTRLTVT.

This clonotype was observed at least ten times. V usage is TRBV5-6 and J usage is TRBJ2-1; 12 bases match TRBD2. V trimming: 6 bases; J trimming: 4 bases; junction bases outside the gene matches: 8. The germline V gene has CDR1 SGHDT and CDR2 YYEEEE. The CDR3 has 16 amino acids. This CDR3 is CASTLTSGSRYNEQFF. Here the CDR3 DNA reads TGTGCCAGCACCCTGACTAGCGGGAGCCGATACAATGAGCAGTTCTTC.

This clonotype was counted many times. V is TRBV7-8 and J is TRBJ2-6, with 7 bases aligning to TRBD2. The CDR3 is 17 amino acids. J was trimmed by 1 base and V by 0 bases; bases with no gene match: 3. Germline CDR1 reads SGHVS; CDR2 reads FQNEAQ. In DNA form, the CDR3 reads TGTGCCAGCAGCTTAGCCCGGGGAGGGTCTGGGGCCAACGTCCTGACTTTC. Protein sequence: CASSLARGGSGANVLTF. The full variable domain, its missing parts supplied by reference TRBV7-8 and TRBJ2-6, is GAGVSQSPRYKVAKRGQDVALRCDPISGHVSLFWYQQALGQGPEFLTYFQNEAQLDKSGLPSDRFFAERPEGSVSTLKIQRTQQEDSAVYLCASSLARGGSGANVLTFGAGSRLTVL.

This clonotype has a count of ten or more. The CDR3 loop reads CASRQRGSTDTQYF. CDR3 bases: TGTGCCAGCAGGCAGCGGGGTAGCACAGATACGCAGTATTTT. The chain joins TRBV12-3 or TRBV12-4 to TRBJ2-3; 7 positions match TRBD2. Trimming took 6 bases from V and 0 from J; bases not matched to a gene: 3. The CDR3 extends over 14 amino acids.

This chain uses TRBV12-3 or TRBV12-4 with TRBJ2-1; 7 nucleotides agree with TRBD2. Trimming removed 2 bases from V and 7 bases from J; junction bases left unmatched: 17. The CDR3 contains 18 residues. This CDR3 reads CASSLSGPGRPKGNEQFF. The CDR3 DNA reads TGTGCCAGCAGTTTATCCGGGCCCGGGAGGCCCAAGGGGAATGAGCAGTTCTTC.

The V gene is TRBV5-6, the J gene TRBJ2-3; 8 bases fit TRBD1. CDR3 length: 18 residues. The germline gives CDR1 SGHDT, CDR2 YYEEEE. With V trimmed by 2 bases and J by 0 bases, 11 bases remained unmatched. The CDR3 is CASSFQLKGQESTDTQYF. The CDR3, as DNA: TGTGCCAGCAGCTTTCAATTAAAGGGACAGGAAAGCACAGATACGCAGTATTTT. Using reference TRBV5-6 and TRBJ2-3 for the parts outside the CDR3, the full variable domain is DAGVTQSPTHLIKTRGQQVTLRCSPKSGHDTVSWYQQALGQGPQFIFQYYEEEERQRGNFPDRFSGHQFPNYSSELNVNALLLGDSALYLCASSFQLKGQESTDTQYFGPGTRLTVL.

This clonotype was observed a few times. V and J are TRBV5-6 and TRBJ1-5, with 7 bases identical to TRBD1. J gave up 5 bases and V 2 bases, and 7 bases lay outside the gene matches. This CDR3 spans 15 amino acids. The V gene's germline CDR1 is SGHDT and CDR2 YYEEEE. CDR3 residues: CASSFRDRRDQPQHF. CDR3 sequence (DNA): TGTGCCAGCAGCTTCCGGGACAGAAGAGATCAGCCCCAGCATTTT.

This clonotype was seen a few times. The V and J genes are TRBV5-1 and TRBJ1-6; D call uncertain. Trimming removed 0 bases at V and 8 bases at J, with 12 bases between. Per germline, CDR1 SGHRS and CDR2 YFSETQ. The CDR3 is made up of 15 amino acids. The CDR3 DNA is TGCGCCAGCAGCTTGGAGTGGGAGGCGGATTCACCCCTCCACTTT. Residues: CASSLEWEADSPLHF.

This clonotype has a count of ten or more. The CDR3 spells CASSSGLGANVLTF. DNA of the CDR3: TGTGCCAGCAGCTCCGGTCTTGGGGCCAACGTCCTGACTTTC. V usage is TRBV11-2 and J usage is TRBJ2-6; D ambiguous. V was clipped by 4 bases and J by 3 bases, with 7 bases between them. This CDR3 spans 14 amino acids. CDR1 and CDR2 from the germline V gene are SGHAT and FQNNGV.